The source of this T cell receptor (beta chain) is a study of T cells after posttransplantation cyclophosphamide. Study findings and constraints: TRB overlap between skin or GI tissue T cells and blood was limited.

Germline values: CDR1 MDHEN, CDR2 SYDVKM. The CDR3 runs 19 residues. V lost 3 bases to trimming and J lost 5 bases; unmatched junction nucleotides: 15. The repertoire was sequenced with immunoSEQ multiplex PCR; TCRdb's copy has only in-frame clones and lacks some. The sample is made up of about 24,000 clones, none counted only once. Notes on this clone: The antigen is undetermined.

Sequencing was done on a sample of PBMCs. The TCR was taken from a woman in her sixties in good health, CMV-negative, and a related stem cell transplant donor. The chain carries TRBV28 and TRBJ1-5, with 11 bases identical to TRBD1. CDR3 sequence reads: CASSFLVGPGQGVDQPQHF. The CDR3 DNA sequence: TGTGCCAGCAGTTTTCTTGTTGGTCCGGGACAGGGGGTTGATCAGCCCCAGCATTTT.